This T cell receptor (beta chain) was captured by sequencing in a study of blood T cell repertoires in COVID-19 (dated by TCRdb to the early 2020s). As for the study more broadly: Collaborator samples came from the United States, Italy and Spain and covered acute and convalescent phases of COVID-19. The prospective study material was composed of cDNA or gDNA derived from T cells, B-cell-depleted T cells, or PBMCs. The samples were drawn from two sources: the first 160 participants of the ongoing ImmuneRACE study, and approximately 1,300 subjects contributed by 6 global collaborators. A freely available public database, intended as a resource for researchers studying the immune response to SARS-CoV-2, is where the repertoires were released. Deeply sampled blood TCRbeta repertoires from subjects exposed to, actively infected with, or recovered from COVID-19 were included in the dataset. Where available, HLA class I and class II types were obtained from metadata supplied by the sample provider rather than from assay-based typing. A de-identified subject ID, COVID-19 status, age in years and sex were almost always included in the sample metadata.

TCRbeta CDR3 regions were amplified from genomic DNA using the immunoSEQ Assay, a bias-controlled multiplex PCR. In the source study's methods: The number of nucleated cells in each sample was estimated from the amplification of reference gene primers within the assay. Sequence reads were collapsed and filtered to measure the absolute abundance of every unique TCRbeta CDR3 rearrangement. For each sample, productive Simpson clonality was calculated by taking the square root of Simpson's diversity index across productive rearrangements. Entries here come from immuneACCESS through TCRdb and include only in-frame sequences with V and J called. Some clones fail to appear in such tables; in the studies checked, an unresolved V gene covers under half of the shortfall, and the cause of the remainder is unknown. V, J and clone size reflect that table, while D and trimming were determined from the DNA. In this sample the table shows about 72,000 clones, under 95% of which occur a single time. The ten most abundant clones make up around 4.7% of the sample.

Deletion took 5 bases off V and 1 base off J, with a span of 10 bases between the germline ends. The germline V gene supplies CDR1 SGHNT and CDR2 YENEEA. The CDR3 covers 14 residues, taking in both the cysteine and the phenylalanine. Left in the record is the CDR3 DNA by itself, 42 bases read in frame from the first base. A note on this clone: Its binding antigen is unknown. No base quality values were provided; no much bigger clone lies one nucleotide off.

Whole blood was collected in K2EDTA tubes by collaborating institutions according to the institutions' own protocols. For TCRbeta analysis, collaborators shipped samples in one of three forms: frozen whole blood, isolated PBMCs, or DNA extracted from either of those sample types. Study-level results and caveats: How much clinical and demographic metadata was included differed by source and by participant, and the metadata was provided uncurated.

The chain was built from TRBV11-3 and TRBJ2-3; TRBD1 could be the D gene, as 6 bases match. The source material was peripheral blood. This receptor was obtained from a woman aged 60-70 years with active COVID-19. The CDR3 region: CASSPDSRTDTQYF. The DNA reads as follows: TGTGCCAGCAGCCCGGACAGTCGCACAGATACGCAGTATTTT.